This section outlines one TCR beta chain sequence together with its context. The data stem from a study of blood T cell repertoires in COVID-19. Looking at the study overall: Samples representing acute and convalescent COVID-19 were sourced from the United States, Italy and Spain. T cells, B-cell-depleted T cells, or PBMCs provided the cDNA or gDNA that served as material.

The CDR3 loop spans 13 amino acids. Germline V gives CDR1 MNHEY, CDR2 SMNVEV (reference sequence). V lost 6 bases to trimming and J lost 9 bases; unmatched junction nucleotides: 7. How the authors handled the data: Reference gene primer amplification yielded estimated nucleated cell counts. Libraries were prepared by immunoSEQ multiplex PCR; TCRdb keeps only in-frame clonotypes and omits some of them. That table gives V, J and clone size, and the DNA gave D and trimming. Found here are about 100,000 clones, approximately 80% of them singletons; the top ten hold 13%. The chain has TRBV27 and TRBJ1-5; 8 nucleotides align to TRBD1. The clonotype was recovered from a man aged 45 to 65 with active or convalescent COVID-19. Sequencing was done on a sample of peripheral blood. CDR3 in DNA: TGTGCCAGCAGCCCGGACAGGGAGAGGCCCCAGCATTTT. Translating it yields CASSPDRERPQHF.